This T cell receptor (beta chain) was captured by sequencing in a study of cytomegalovirus exposure and HLA in healthy donors. Regarding the study as a whole: Most CMV-associated TCR beta chains were later found to appear HLA-restricted. Specific recognition of CMV antigens was confirmed in vitro for a few chains (all CMV-associated).

This PCR relied on a set of 60 Vbeta primers and 13 Jbeta primers. Profiled with immunoSEQ multiplex PCR; TCRdb holds only in-frame clones, not every one. The sample includes 200,000 or so clones. Healthy bone marrow donors made up the cohort. There were likely unrecorded immune exposures, though donors were nominally healthy when sampled. Concerning this clone itself: Its target is unknown.

This clonotype was sampled from a boy aged 5-17 years in good health and CMV-seronegative. The source material was PBMCs.

CDR3 in amino acids: CAWSRRGGLNTEAFF. The DNA of the CDR3 is TGTGCCTGGAGTAGACGGGGGGGACTGAACACTGAAGCTTTCTTT. V is TRBV30 and J is TRBJ1-1, with D tentatively TRBD1 (5 bases). Between the trimmed V and J ends, which lost 2 bases and 0 bases, there was a span of 13 bases. CDR1 GTSNPN and CDR2 SVGIG come from the germline V gene (reference sequence). The CDR3 loop spans 15 amino acids.